Listed here are 30 T cell receptor beta chains from one sample, sequenced in a study of T cells in Graves' hyperthyroidism and ophthalmopathy. TCR beta CDR3 region amplification was performed from RNA transcripts. An initial round of RT-PCR targeting the TCR CDR3 relied on the HTBI primer set. Each CDR3 protein is one row after TCRdb ran MiXCR on the multiplex PCR reads. Of about 380,000 distinct CDR3 sequences listed, 14% were seen once; the top ten hold 11%. Sequencing was performed on blood. These receptors all come from a woman aged 55-69 years with Graves' hyperthyroidism.

This clonotype was counted ten times or more. This chain joins TRBV12-3 or TRBV12-4 and TRBJ2-7, with TRBD2 matching 8 bases. Trimming took 3 bases from V and 4 from J; bases not matched to a gene: 8. The CDR3 is made up of 15 amino acids. This CDR3 reads CASSFGVAGLYEQYF. DNA of the CDR3: TGTGCCAGCAGTTTCGGGGTAGCGGGATTATACGAGCAGTACTTC.

This clonotype showed up many times. The genes are TRBV20-1 and TRBJ2-3; a possible D gene is TRBD1 (8 bases). The V end lost 4 bases, the J end lost 4 bases, and 18 bases lay between the germline ends. The CDR3 length is 15 residues. Germline loops: CDR1 DFQATT, CDR2 SNEGSKA (reference sequence). CDR3 DNA sequence: TGCAGTGCTACAAGGACAGGGAGGGTCGCAGATACGCAGTATTTT. Protein: CSATRTGRVADTQYF.

This clonotype was detected many times. This chain uses TRBV5-1 with TRBJ2-7; D may be TRBD1 (6 bases). Germline V CDR1 and CDR2: SGHRS, YFSETQ. V was shortened by 6 bases and J by 5 bases, with 18 bases between the two germline ends. The CDR3 extends over 14 amino acids. In DNA form, the CDR3 reads TGCGCCAGCACCCTAGGTCAGGGGATGCACGAGCAGTACTTC. It yields the protein CASTLGQGMHEQYF.

The sample holds a few counts of this clonotype. The chain recombines TRBV7-8 with TRBJ2-2; TRBD2 agrees at 11 bases. From germline, CDR1 is SGHVS and CDR2 FQNEAQ. This CDR3 is 17 amino acids long. The V and J ends lost 2 bases and 2 bases, in that order; junction bases with no gene match: 4. The CDR3 DNA sequence: TGTGCCAGCAGCTTACCCACTAGCGGGAGAAACACCGGGGAGCTGTTTTTT. Its protein is CASSLPTSGRNTGELFF.

This clonotype was detected many times. The chain couples TRBV3-1 to TRBJ2-7; no firm D call. The CDR3 totals 14 residues. CDR1 and CDR2 from the germline V gene are LGHDT and YNNKEL (reference sequence). The ends were cut back, 0 bases at V and 3 bases at J, with 9 bases in the middle. CDR3 residues: CASSQDSSSYEQYF. DNA of the CDR3: TGTGCCAGCAGCCAAGATTCGTCCAGCTACGAGCAGTACTTC.

This clonotype has at least ten counts. The chain joins TRBV2 to TRBJ2-5; 10 bases match TRBD1. CDR1 SNHLY and CDR2 FYNNEI come from the germline V gene. V was pared by 5 bases and J by 5 bases, with 5 bases of the junction left unmatched. The CDR3 covers 14 residues. The CDR3 DNA sequence: TGTGCCAGCAGTATGACAGGGGGCAAGGAGACCCAGTACTTC. It is translated as CASSMTGGKETQYF.

V usage is TRBV20-1 and J usage is TRBJ2-1; 8 bases map to TRBD2. CDR1 and CDR2 (germline): DFQATT, SNEGSKA (reference sequence). The V gene end was trimmed by 4 bases and the J gene end by 8 bases; junction bases not matched to a gene: 7. This CDR3 has 13 amino acids. As DNA, the CDR3 is TGCAGTGCTATGGCCAGCGGGAGCGATGAGCAGTTCTTC. Its protein is CSAMASGSDEQFF.

This sequence joins TRBV16 and TRBJ1-6; 7 nucleotides line up with TRBD1. Germline V gene sequence: CDR1 KGHSY, CDR2 FQNENV. J was trimmed by 5 bases and V by 6 bases; bases with no gene match: 7. This CDR3 is 15 amino acids long. The CDR3 protein is CASRLHGTDNSPLHF. The CDR3 DNA reads TGTGCCAGCAGACTTCACGGGACAGATAATTCACCCCTCCACTTT.

This clonotype was recorded at least ten times. The chain joins TRBV3-1 to TRBJ2-5; D uncertain. The germline CDR1 and CDR2 sequences are LGHDT and YNNKEL (reference sequence). The CDR3 loop spans 15 amino acids. V shed 0 bases and J shed 1 base, with 9 bases lying between them. DNA of the CDR3: TGTGCCAGCAGCCAAGAGGATAGCTTCCAAGAGACCCAGTACTTC. Its protein is CASSQEDSFQETQYF.

With respect to this clonotype: A much larger clone is a single base away; this may be a read error. The chain uses TRBV11-1 and TRBJ2-3; TRBD2 aligns across 10 bases. There are 17 residues in the CDR3. From germline, CDR1 is SGHAT and CDR2 FQDESV (reference sequence). The CDR3 spells CASGLGASGRGADTQYF. The CDR3 coding sequence is TGTGCCAGCGGCTTAGGTGCCAGCGGGAGGGGAGCAGATACGCAGTATTTT.

This chain uses TRBV9 with TRBJ1-4; D gene unclear. Germline V gene sequence: CDR1 SGDLS, CDR2 YYNGEE. Trimming shortened V by 0 bases and J by 4 bases, and 4 bases separated the two germline ends. The CDR3 length is 13 residues. The CDR3 sequence is CASSVDSNEKLFF. The CDR3 nucleotides are TGTGCCAGCAGCGTAGATAGTAATGAAAAACTGTTTTTT.

There are many counts of this clonotype. The chain has TRBV12-3 or TRBV12-4 and TRBJ2-1; 14 nucleotides agree with TRBD2. V dropped 7 bases and J dropped 1; count of bases not matched to a gene: 9. The CDR3 extends over 18 amino acids. CDR3 loop: CASTRTSGRMESYNEQFF. DNA of the CDR3: TGTGCCAGCACCCGGACTAGCGGGAGGATGGAATCCTACAATGAGCAGTTCTTC.

There are many counts of this clonotype. V and J are TRBV12-3 or TRBV12-4 and TRBJ2-5; 10 nucleotides line up with TRBD1. This CDR3 has 14 amino acids. Trimming removed 7 bases from V and 4 bases from J; junction bases left unmatched: 6. CDR3 in amino acids: CASTMDRGRETQYF. CDR3 sequence (DNA): TGTGCCAGCACCATGGACAGGGGGAGAGAGACCCAGTACTTC.

This clonotype was counted many times. The chain is built from TRBV12-3 or TRBV12-4 and TRBJ1-2, with 8 bases identical to TRBD1. The J segment lost 7 bases and the V segment lost 4 bases, leaving 5 bases of the junction unmatched. There are 13 residues in the CDR3. The CDR3 loop is CASSSDRGTGYTF. CDR3 DNA sequence: TGTGCCAGCAGTTCCGACAGGGGAACTGGCTACACCTTC.

In this sample, this clonotype turned up many times. This chain links TRBV4-1 with TRBJ1-2, with a weak D call TRBD1 (6 bases). Germline V gene data show CDR1 as MGHRA and CDR2 as YSYEKL. The germline V and J ends were trimmed by 5 bases and 2 bases, with 12 bases remaining between them. This CDR3 comprises 14 residues. This chain's CDR3 is CASSSIRGNYGYTF. Here the CDR3 DNA reads TGCGCCAGCAGCAGCATCAGGGGCAACTATGGCTACACCTTC.

This clonotype was recorded a few times. J is TRBJ2-5 and V is TRBV11-3, with 7 bases matching TRBD2. With V trimmed by 3 bases and J by 3 bases, 4 bases remained unmatched. This CDR3 comprises 14 residues. The germline gives CDR1 SGHNT, CDR2 YENEEA. Here the CDR3 reads CASSLTSPEETQYF. CDR3 DNA: TGTGCCAGCAGCTTGACTAGCCCGGAAGAGACCCAGTACTTC.

Points on this clonotype: Lacking the conserved final phenylalanine or tryptophan, this CDR3 likely reflects a read error. The rearrangement uses TRBV18 and TRBJ2-7; D is ambiguous. Germline V CDR1 and CDR2: KGHSH, LQKENI. This CDR3 spans 13 amino acids. Trimming took 2 bases from V and 3 from J, leaving 8 bases between them. CDR3 sequence: CASSPNGLYEQYI. The CDR3, as DNA: TGTGCCAGCTCACCAAATGGGCTCTACGAGCAGTACATC.

This clonotype has a count of ten or more. The chain links TRBV6-1 to TRBJ2-7; TRBD2 aligns across 14 bases. The CDR3 consists of 15 residues. Germline V CDR1 and CDR2: MNHNS, SASEGT. Losses at the gene ends were 6 bases for V and 1 base for J; bases not matched to a gene: 2. CDR3 in amino acids: CASRGLAGGSYEQYF. DNA for the CDR3: TGTGCCAGCAGAGGACTAGCGGGAGGATCCTACGAGCAGTACTTC.

At least ten counts were recorded for this clonotype. The V gene is TRBV29-1, the J gene TRBJ2-1; 14 bases are shared with TRBD2. CDR1 is SQVTM and CDR2 is ANQGSEA in the germline V gene. Germline trimming cut 6 bases from V and 6 bases from J; bases unmatched to any gene: 10. The CDR3 spans 16 residues. CDR3 sequence reads: CSVLGLAGGSRNEQFF. The CDR3 DNA is TGCAGCGTCCTCGGACTAGCGGGGGGTTCGCGCAATGAGCAGTTCTTC.

This clonotype has ten or more counts. V usage is TRBV6-1 and J usage is TRBJ2-7; 13 positions agree with TRBD2. V shed 5 bases, J shed 3 bases, and the junction held 10 bases outside the gene matches. The CDR3 spans 17 residues. Looked up from germline, CDR1 is MNHNS and CDR2 is SASEGT. The CDR3 sequence: CASSTGTSGNKIYEQYF. The CDR3 DNA is TGTGCCAGCAGTACTGGGACTAGCGGGAACAAAATCTACGAGCAGTACTTC.

V usage is TRBV5-1 and J usage is TRBJ1-1; D is unclear. Trimming removed 2 bases at V and 3 bases at J, with 8 bases between. Germline assignment: CDR1 SGHRS and CDR2 YFSETQ. CDR3 length: 13 residues. The CDR3 sequence is CASSLMQDTEAFF. The CDR3 DNA reads as TGCGCCAGCAGCTTAATGCAGGACACTGAAGCTTTCTTT. The full variable domain, its missing parts supplied by reference TRBV5-1 and TRBJ1-1, is KAGVTQTPRYLIKTRGQQVTLSCSPISGHRSVSWYQQTPGQGLQFLFEYFSETQRNKGNFPGRFSGRQFSNSRSEMNVSTLELGDSALYLCASSLMQDTEAFFGQGTRLTVV.

This clonotype was recorded at least ten times. The rearrangement uses TRBV18 and TRBJ1-3; TRBD1 might be the D (6 bases). The V end was cut by 1 base, the J end by 1 base, with 11 bases between. The CDR3 has 16 amino acids. Per germline, CDR1 KGHSH and CDR2 LQKENI. CDR3 amino acids: CASSPRGGLSGNTIYF. The DNA for the CDR3 is TGTGCCAGCTCACCACGAGGGGGGCTTTCTGGAAACACCATATATTTT.

The chain employs TRBV24-1 and TRBJ2-3; D tentatively reads TRBD1 or TRBD2 (5 bases each). The CDR3 consists of 15 residues. Looked up from germline, CDR1 is KGHDR and CDR2 is SFDVKD. V was pared by 4 bases and J by 2 bases, with 12 bases between. This CDR3 reads CATSDPGRFTDTQYF. DNA of the CDR3: TGTGCCACCAGTGACCCGGGGCGCTTCACAGATACGCAGTATTTT.

This clonotype was seen repeatedly, ten times or more. The chain links TRBV5-1 to TRBJ2-1; possible D gene TRBD1, 6 bases. V was trimmed by 4 bases and J by 8 bases, leaving 16 bases between them. Looked up from germline, CDR1 is SGHRS and CDR2 is YFSETQ. This CDR3 has 14 amino acids. CDR3 in DNA: TGCGCCAGCAGCGTGAACCCGAACAGGGATGAGCAGTTCTTC. The encoded protein is CASSVNPNRDEQFF. The complete variable domain, with remaining parts taken from reference TRBV5-1 and TRBJ2-1, reads KAGVTQTPRYLIKTRGQQVTLSCSPISGHRSVSWYQQTPGQGLQFLFEYFSETQRNKGNFPGRFSGRQFSNSRSEMNVSTLELGDSALYLCASSVNPNRDEQFFGPGTRLTVL.

This clonotype has a count of ten or more. The chain has TRBV3-1 and TRBJ2-1; D call uncertain. CDR1 LGHDT and CDR2 YNNKEL come from the germline V gene (reference sequence). V lost 1 base to trimming and J lost 0 bases, with 7 bases between them. The CDR3 sequence is 15 residues long. CDR3 sequence reads: CASSQGELSYNEQFF. CDR3 in DNA: TGTGCCAGCAGCCAAGGGGAACTCTCCTACAATGAGCAGTTCTTC.

CDR3 residues: CASSRLADSTDTQYF. In nucleotides, the CDR3 is TGCGCCAGCAGCCGACTAGCGGACTCCACAGATACGCAGTATTTT. V usage is TRBV10-2 and J usage is TRBJ2-3; 9 positions agree with TRBD2. The CDR3 is 15 residues long. Trimming took 6 bases from V and 2 from J; bases not matched to a gene: 6. Germline V gene sequence: CDR1 WSHSY, CDR2 SAAADI.

This clonotype appeared many times. The chain couples TRBV7-9 to TRBJ2-1; perhaps TRBD2 as D (6 bases). Germline CDR1 reads SEHNR; CDR2 reads FQNEAQ (reference sequence). The CDR3 is made up of 13 amino acids. V gave up 7 bases and J gave up 6 bases, with 13 bases separating them. CDR3 amino acids: CASTSSGRNEQFF. The CDR3 DNA reads TGTGCCAGCACCAGTAGCGGACGCAATGAGCAGTTCTTC.

Many counts were recorded for this clonotype. The V gene is TRBV6-1, the J gene TRBJ1-5; 8 bases are shared with TRBD1. This CDR3 contains 16 residues. J gave up 1 base and V 5 bases, and 7 bases lay outside the gene matches. Germline V gene data show CDR1 as MNHNS and CDR2 as SASEGT. The CDR3 DNA sequence: TGTGCCAGCAGTCGCGGACAGGGCTGGAGCAATCAGCCCCAGCATTTT. Protein product: CASSRGQGWSNQPQHF.

This clonotype came up many times. The chain is built from TRBV5-1 and TRBJ2-3; 11 nucleotides agree with TRBD2. Germline CDR1 reads SGHRS; CDR2 reads YFSETQ. Trimming removed 3 bases from V and 2 bases from J; junction bases left unmatched: 5. The CDR3 runs 16 residues. CDR3 in DNA: TGCGCCAGCAGCTCGAGACTAGCGGGAATCACAGATACGCAGTATTTT. Its translation: CASSSRLAGITDTQYF.

This clonotype was counted at least ten times. V and J are TRBV12-3 or TRBV12-4 and TRBJ1-1; D is unresolved. This CDR3 comprises 11 residues. Trimming took off 8 bases at V and 6 bases at J, with 10 bases between the two ends. The CDR3 region has the DNA TGTGCCAGCCTTAATTACGCTGAAGCTTTCTTT. Translating gives CASLNYAEAFF.